A selection of T cell receptor beta chains follows, all from one sample in a study of tumor-infiltrating lymphocytes in primary liver carcinoma. TCRdb analysed the multiplex PCR reads with MiXCR anew, one entry per CDR3 protein. The table records about 41,000 distinct CDR3 sequences, around 72% of them present only once. Specimen: liver tumor tissue from sampling region 2. The receptors originated from a man aged 40-50 years with primary liver carcinoma and hepatitis B virus infection. Both conserved end residues are part of each CDR3. D genes are given only for firm matches. Some rows mark clone size as missing; the rest say once, few, many or name a class of expanded clone.

d_gene	abundance	v_gene	j_gene	len	CDR3aa	CDR3nt
TRBD1	few	TRBV11-3	TRBJ2-7	14	CTTRQGVTSYEQYF	TGTACCACTCGACAGGGGGTGACTTCATACGAGCAGTACTTT
TRBD2	.	TRBV5-4	TRBJ2-5	14	CASSSGGWEGTQYF	TGTGCCAGCAGCTCGGGGGGATGGGAAGGGACCCAGTACTTT
.	.	TRBV30	TRBJ2-1	13	CAWGGLLYSEQFF	TGTGCCTGGGGGGGACTTTTATACAGTGAGCAGTTCTTC
.	many	TRBV28	TRBJ2-4	13	CASRRNLENIQYF	TGTGCCAGCAGACGCAATCTGGAAAACATTCAGTACTTC
TRBD2	.	TRBV12-3/TRBV12-4	TRBJ2-1	16	CTSSRREGRSYNEQFF	TGTACCAGCAGCCGGAGGGAGGGGCGCTCCTACAATGAGCAGTTCTTC
TRBD1	.	TRBV5-1	TRBJ1-2	14	CACSLATGKDGYTF	TGCGCCTGCAGCTTGGCGACAGGGAAAGACGGCTACACCTTC
TRBD1	many	TRBV7-6	TRBJ2-3	16	CASSLGGTGPQDTQYF	TGTGCCAGCAGCTTAGGGGGGACAGGGCCGCAAGATACGCAGTATTTT
.	.	TRBV10-3	TRBJ2-1	14	CVISQALGYNVQFF	TGTGTCATCTCCCAGGCCCTTGGCTACAATGTGCAGTTCTTC
.	medium-sized	TRBV12-3/TRBV12-4	TRBJ2-7	13	CASSLGGAGEQYF	TGTGCCAGCAGTTTAGGGGGGGCCGGGGAGCAGTACTTC
.	many	TRBV9	TRBJ2-2	14	CASSPTGNTGELFF	TGTGCCAGCAGCCCCACAGGGAACACCGGGGAGCTGTTTTTT
TRBD1	.	TRBV28	TRBJ2-5	15	CASSLSGTGDETQYF	TGTGCCAGCAGTTTATCCGGGACAGGGGATGAGACCCAGTACTTC
.	.	TRBV29-1	TRBJ1-2	18	CSDGAPTGAQVANYGYTF	TGCAGCGATGGGGCACCAACGGGAGCTCAAGTGGCTAACTATGGCTACACCTTC
TRBD1	.	TRBV11-2	TRBJ2-7	15	CANSLRWTGEKEQHF	TGTGCCAACAGCTTACGATGGACAGGGGAAAAGGAGCAGCACTTC
.	many	TRBV5-1	TRBJ2-1	13	CASSLSGLNEQFF	TGCGCCAGCAGCTTGTCAGGGTTGAATGAGCAGTTCTTC
.	.	TRBV29-1	TRBJ2-2	15	CSVGTIAANTRELFF	TGCAGCGTTGGGACTATTGCGGCGAACACCCGGGAGCTGTTTTTT
.	.	TRBV11-2	TRBJ1-3	15	CASSLLAGNTGEIYF	TGTGCCAGCAGCTTACTAGCGGGGAACACCGGGGAGATATATTTT
.	few	TRBV10-1	TRBJ2-5	13	CASSGQYQATQYF	TGCGCCAGCAGTGGACAGTACCAAGCGACCCAATACTTC
.	.	TRBV6-4	TRBJ2-7	14	CTSSPRATATEQYF	TGTACCAGCAGTCCCCGGGCCACGGCCACAGAGCAGTACTTC
.	.	TRBV7-3	TRBJ2-5	13	CASSVGPGKTQYF	TGTGCCAGTAGCGTCGGCCCAGGGAAGACCCAGTACTTC
.	.	TRBV12-3/TRBV12-4	TRBJ2-7	13	CTCSLGFSYEQYF	TGTACCTGCAGTTTAGGGTTCTCCTATGAGCAATACTTC
.	.	TRBV11-1	TRBJ2-7	13	CVSSGKRSYEQYF	TGTGTTAGCAGTGGGAAGCGATCCTACGAGCAGTACTTC
.	.	TRBV30	TRBJ2-2	14	CAWRCQEDTRELFF	TGTGCCTGGAGATGTCAGGAGGACACCAGGGAACTGTTTTTT
TRBD2	.	TRBV5-4	TRBJ2-2	15	CASSSTSANIGELLF	TGTGCCAGCAGCTCGACTAGCGCTAACATCGGGGAGCTCCTTTTT
.	.	TRBV4-1	TRBJ1-5	15	CASSLIERSNQPQHF	TGCGCCAGCAGTCTAATAGAGAGGAGCAATCAGCCCCAGCATTTT
.	.	TRBV30	TRBJ2-3	15	CTWTRLAASTDMQYF	TGTACCTGGACCCGTCTGGCGGCCAGCACAGATATGCAGTATTTT
TRBD2	.	TRBV6-6	TRBJ2-3	16	CASNSRLAGGTDTQYF	TGTGCCAGCAATTCCCGACTAGCGGGGGGCACTGATACGCAGTATTTT
TRBD1	.	TRBV29-1	TRBJ2-4	14	CSVGNTGGGNIHYF	TGCAGCGTCGGCAACACAGGGGGCGGTAACATTCACTACTTC
.	.	TRBV6-5	TRBJ2-7	14	CASSAVIGRYEQYF	TGTGCCAGCAGTGCCGTGATAGGACGCTACGAGCAGTACTTC
.	.	TRBV11-2	TRBJ1-1	13	CASSLDLNTEVFF	TGTGCCAGCAGCTTAGACCTAAACACTGAAGTTTTCTTT
.	.	TRBV14	TRBJ1-2	13	CASSPRRGEGYTF	TGTGCCAGCAGCCCCCGACGGGGAGAAGGCTATACCTTC
.	.	TRBV6-2/TRBV6-3	TRBJ1-5	15	CASSYSGGEVQHQYF	TGTGCCAGCAGTTACTCGGGTGGGGAGGTTCAGCACCAGTACTTT
TRBD1	.	TRBV4-1	TRBJ1-1	16	CTSSQGDRGRDAEAFF	TGCACCAGCAGCCAAGGTGACAGGGGAAGGGACGCTGAAGCATTCTTT
.	.	TRBV20-1	TRBJ1-4	15	CSAQKWEATNEKLFF	TGCAGTGCTCAAAAGTGGGAGGCCACTAATGAAAAACTGTTTTTT
.	.	TRBV5-5	TRBJ2-5	13	CGSSRGERETQYF	TGTGGCAGCAGCCGAGGAGAGCGAGAGACCCAGTACTTC
TRBD1	.	TRBV6-1	TRBJ2-5	13	CDSRTGGRETQYF	TGTGATAGCAGGACAGGGGGCCGGGAGACCCAGTACTTC
.	few	TRBV11-1	TRBJ2-1	16	CASSLGHAGSYNEQFF	TGTGCCAGCAGCTTGGGGCATGCCGGCTCCTACAATGAGCAGTTCTTC
.	.	TRBV6-1	TRBJ2-7	11	CAISDWYEQYF	TGTGCCATCAGTGACTGGTACGAGCAGTACTTC
.	large	TRBV29-1	TRBJ2-7	12	CSAGWGNHEQYF	TGCAGCGCGGGTTGGGGTAATCACGAGCAGTACTTC
TRBD1	.	TRBV5-4	TRBJ1-2	14	CAVSGRQGDYGYTF	TGTGCAGTCAGTGGCAGACAGGGGGACTATGGCTACACCTTC
.	.	TRBV12-3/TRBV12-4	TRBJ2-7	11	CANSSIYEQYF	TGTGCCAACAGTTCCATCTACGAGCAGTACTTC
TRBD2	many	TRBV7-9	TRBJ2-1	15	CASSFPTSGSDEQFF	TGTGCCAGCAGCTTTCCGACTAGCGGGAGCGATGAGCAGTTCTTC
.	.	TRBV6-2/TRBV6-3	TRBJ2-7	14	CVSKRLQEGYEWYF	TGTGTCAGCAAAAGACTACAGGAGGGCTACGAGTGGTACTTC
.	medium-sized	TRBV29-1	TRBJ1-1	12	CSVITGGTEAFF	TGCAGCGTGATAACGGGGGGCACTGAAGCTTTCTTT
.	.	TRBV5-6	TRBJ2-5	17	CPSSRRWVATGGETQYF	TGTCCCAGCAGTCGAAGGTGGGTGGCGACGGGCGGGGAGACCCAGTACTTC
.	.	TRBV4-3	TRBJ2-3	17	CASNQDTDVGGIDTQYF	TGCGCCAGCAACCAGGATACCGACGTGGGAGGAATAGATACGCAGTATTTT